A selection of T cell receptor beta chains follows, all from one sample in a study of vaccination and CD4 T cells after COVID-19. TCRdb called the PCR reads again in MiXCR, with one record for every CDR3 protein. In the table there are under 25,000 distinct CDR3 sequences, 58% of which are singletons. Their antigens are not known. Sequencing used CD4+ T cells from blood, cultured in vitro. These TCRs come from a human donor who had recovered from COVID-19. Both conserved end residues are trimmed from each CDR3.

J gene: TRBJ2-1
CDR3 length: 11
V gene: TRBV2
CDR3 protein: ASLKESGNEQF

J gene: TRBJ1-5
CDR3 length: 12
V gene: TRBV18
CDR3 protein: ASSPTGGGQPQH

J gene: TRBJ2-7
CDR3 length: 13
V gene: TRBV9
CDR3 protein: ASSQEAGLVYEQY

J gene: TRBJ2-4
CDR3 length: 12
V gene: TRBV7-2
CDR3 protein: ASSPETGKNIQY

J gene: TRBJ1-6
CDR3 length: 12
V gene: TRBV6-1
CDR3 protein: ASSGRGRNSPLH

J gene: TRBJ1-2
CDR3 length: 10
V gene: TRBV29-1
CDR3 protein: SVGKDSYGYT

J gene: TRBJ1-2
CDR3 length: 10
V gene: TRBV2
CDR3 protein: ASSYTNYGYT

J gene: TRBJ1-1
CDR3 length: 11
V gene: TRBV30
CDR3 protein: ASLVGMNTEAF

J gene: TRBJ2-5
CDR3 length: 11
V gene: TRBV11-3
CDR3 protein: ASSLGQLGTQY

J gene: TRBJ1-3
CDR3 length: 13
V gene: TRBV12-3/TRBV12-4
CDR3 protein: ASSPRGYSGNTIY

J gene: TRBJ1-5
CDR3 length: 11
V gene: TRBV27
CDR3 protein: ASGPTTYQPQH

J gene: TRBJ2-7
CDR3 length: 13
V gene: TRBV23-1
CDR3 protein: ASSHRSEIPTEQY

J gene: TRBJ1-1
CDR3 length: 11
V gene: TRBV28
CDR3 protein: ASSLNSRTEAF

J gene: TRBJ1-5
CDR3 length: 15
V gene: TRBV6-1
CDR3 protein: ASKPGGGRRSNQPQH

J gene: TRBJ2-6
CDR3 length: 13
V gene: TRBV6-2/TRBV6-3
CDR3 protein: ASKYGGSGANVLT

J gene: TRBJ2-5
CDR3 length: 12
V gene: TRBV7-2
CDR3 protein: ASSLEQYQETQY

J gene: TRBJ1-2
CDR3 length: 14
V gene: TRBV2
CDR3 protein: ASRAQGSQGGYGYT

J gene: TRBJ1-6
CDR3 length: 12
V gene: TRBV6-5
CDR3 protein: ASSYAGYNSPLH

J gene: TRBJ1-5
CDR3 length: 11
V gene: TRBV20-1
CDR3 protein: SAYQGAGQPQH

J gene: TRBJ2-5
CDR3 length: 13
V gene: TRBV9
CDR3 protein: ASSVGSGLTETQY

J gene: TRBJ1-2
CDR3 length: 13
V gene: TRBV30
CDR3 protein: AWSGAATPRDGYT